This entry lists 29 T cell receptor beta chains sequenced from one sample in a study of T cells in Graves' hyperthyroidism and ophthalmopathy. Amplification of TCR beta CDR3 regions was performed using RNA transcripts as template. TCR CDR3 underwent first-round RT-PCR with the HTBI primer set. TCRdb reprocessed the multiplex PCR reads with MiXCR, giving one entry per CDR3 protein. Here the sample spans about 410,000 distinct CDR3 sequences, roughly 15% being singletons. Sequencing input: blood. The receptors derive from a man in his late teens or twenties with Graves' ophthalmopathy.

In this sample, this clonotype turned up many times. CDR3 sequence reads: CASRGGQGEKETQYF. DNA of the CDR3: TGTGCCAGCAGGGGAGGACAGGGGGAAAAAGAGACCCAGTACTTC. The chain couples TRBV2 to TRBJ2-5, with 10 nucleotides matching TRBD1. J gave up 3 bases and V 6 bases, and 7 bases lay outside the gene matches. The CDR3 runs to 15 residues. Germline CDR1 SNHLY, CDR2 FYNNEI. Combining the CDR3 with reference TRBV2 and TRBJ2-5 gives the whole variable domain EPEVTQTPSHQVTQMGQEVILRCVPISNHLYFYWYRQILGQKVEFLVSFYNNEISEKSEIFDDQFSVERPDGSNFTLKIRSTKLEDSAMYFCASRGGQGEKETQYFGPGTRLLVL.

The chain employs TRBV5-4 and TRBJ2-3; possible D gene TRBD2, 5 bases. V was pared by 6 bases and J by 4 bases, with 12 bases between. CDR3 length: 13 amino acids. Germline V lookup: CDR1 SGHNT, CDR2 YYREEE (reference sequence). CDR3 in amino acids: CASTTAAADTQYF. Written as DNA, the CDR3 is TGTGCCAGCACCACAGCAGCGGCAGATACGCAGTATTTT.

At least ten counts were recorded for this clonotype. The V gene is TRBV11-3, the J gene TRBJ2-1; 8 positions match TRBD2. The CDR3 extends over 13 amino acids. The ends lost 6 bases at V and 8 bases at J; junction bases unmatched: 6. Germline V gives CDR1 SGHNT, CDR2 YENEEA. CDR3 in DNA: TGTGCCAGCAGACAGCGGGAGTCGGATGAGCAGTTCTTC. It specifies CASRQRESDEQFF.

This clonotype turned up a few times. This chain links TRBV6-1 with TRBJ1-3; tentatively, D is TRBD1 (5 bases). CDR3 length equals 15 residues. Germline lookup yields CDR1 MNHNS and CDR2 SASEGT. V dropped 6 bases and J dropped 0 bases, with 12 bases sitting between them. The CDR3 is CASSSDTFSGNTIYF. The CDR3 DNA reads TGTGCCAGCAGCTCGGACACTTTCTCTGGAAACACCATATATTTT.

Many counts were recorded for this clonotype. V is TRBV5-1 and J is TRBJ1-1; weak D call: TRBD1 (5 bases). The CDR3 sequence is 16 residues long. V lost 4 bases and J lost 1, with 17 bases in between. CDR1 is SGHRS, CDR2 YFSETQ, per germline. The DNA of the CDR3 is TGCGCCAGCAGCGGTGGAGGGGTTTCAGGGAACACTGAAGCTTTCTTT. Encoded protein: CASSGGGVSGNTEAFF.

This rearrangement joins TRBV12-3 or TRBV12-4 to TRBJ1-3, with D possibly TRBD1 on 5 matching bases. V dropped 6 bases and J dropped 0 bases, with 12 bases sitting between them. This CDR3 is built from 15 residues. Here the CDR3 reads CASSGPGVSGNTIYF. CDR3 bases: TGTGCCAGCAGCGGGCCGGGGGTCTCTGGAAACACCATATATTTT.

This clonotype was observed many times. V is TRBV6-5 and J is TRBJ1-4, with TRBD1 identical over 9 bases. The germline gives CDR1 MNHEY, CDR2 SVGAGI. The CDR3 extends over 16 amino acids. V shed 2 bases, J shed 7 bases, and the junction held 8 bases outside the gene matches. The CDR3 sequence: CASSYGHTGGREKLFF. The CDR3, as DNA: TGTGCCAGCAGTTACGGGCACACAGGGGGCCGTGAAAAACTGTTTTTT.

This clonotype appeared many times. The rearrangement links TRBV2 to TRBJ2-1; a weak D match, TRBD1 (6 bases). Germline V gene lookup returns CDR1 SNHLY and CDR2 FYNNEI. The CDR3 is 13 residues long. With 7 bases removed from V and 6 bases from J, the gap between germline ends came to 13 bases. CDR3 DNA: TGTGCCAGCATAGGACAGCCGGGCAATGAGCAGTTCTTC. It translates to CASIGQPGNEQFF.

At least ten counts were recorded for this clonotype. The chain couples TRBV27 to TRBJ1-3, with 8 bases matching TRBD1. Germline trimming cut 4 bases from V and 0 bases from J; bases unmatched to any gene: 8. CDR3 length: 17 amino acids. Germline assignment: CDR1 MNHEY and CDR2 SMNVEV (reference sequence). CDR3 sequence (DNA): TGTGCCAGCAGTTCCCTCGTCCAGGGGGCCTCTGGAAACACCATATATTTT. The encoded protein is CASSSLVQGASGNTIYF.

This clonotype has a handful of counts. The chain carries TRBV28 and TRBJ1-2; 8 positions match TRBD1. The germline gives CDR1 MDHEN, CDR2 SYDVKM. The CDR3 consists of 15 residues. J gave up 4 bases and V 5 bases, and 9 bases lay outside the gene matches. The CDR3 region has the DNA TGTGCCAGCAGTACCCCGGGACAGGTGACCTATGGCTACACCTTC. Its protein product is CASSTPGQVTYGYTF.

This clonotype occurred many times. The gene calls are TRBV30 and TRBJ1-2; 8 bases agree with TRBD1. J gave up 7 bases and V 4 bases, and 8 bases lay outside the gene matches. There are 13 residues in the CDR3. Germline V gene lookup returns CDR1 GTSNPN and CDR2 SVGIG (reference sequence). CDR3 loop: CAWTEVQGGGYTF. CDR3 bases: TGTGCCTGGACCGAGGTACAGGGGGGTGGCTACACCTTC.

The chain carries TRBV9 and TRBJ2-1; a possible D gene is TRBD2 (7 bases). Trimming pared 0 bases from V and 2 bases from J, leaving 18 bases between. CDR1 and CDR2 from the germline V gene are SGDLS and YYNGEE. The CDR3 is 18 residues long. CDR3 sequence reads: CASSVGGGEQGPYNEQFF. The CDR3 DNA follows: TGTGCCAGCAGCGTAGGAGGGGGGGAACAGGGTCCCTACAATGAGCAGTTCTTC.

In this sample, this clonotype turned up a few times. DNA for the CDR3: TGCAGTGCTAGAGGCCCAGCCAGAGGCGAGCAGTACTTC. Its protein is CSARGPARGEQYF. The chain is built from TRBV20-1 and TRBJ2-7; no clear D. The CDR3 has 13 residues. From germline, CDR1 is DFQATT and CDR2 SNEGSKA (reference sequence). The V end was cut by 1 base, the J end by 6 bases, with 13 bases between.

This clonotype showed up many times. The chain combines TRBV27 with TRBJ2-7; D not certain. Germline values: CDR1 MNHEY, CDR2 SMNVEV (reference sequence). CDR3 length: 13 residues. Trimming stripped 2 bases from V and 2 bases from J, with 7 bases between. CDR3 loop: CASSLGAPYEQYF. The CDR3 nucleotides read TGTGCCAGCAGTTTAGGAGCCCCCTACGAGCAGTACTTC.

This clonotype came up a few times. The V call is TRBV20-1, the J call TRBJ1-5; D may be TRBD1 (5 bases). The germline V gene encodes CDR1 DFQATT and CDR2 SNEGSKA (reference sequence). V shed 2 bases and J shed 0 bases, with 11 bases lying between them. The CDR3 extends over 15 amino acids. CDR3 in amino acids: CSARPTDTSNQPQHF. The CDR3 bases are TGCAGTGCTAGACCGACAGACACTAGCAATCAGCCCCAGCATTTT.

With regard to this clonotype: This may stem from a read error, because a much larger clone lies one nucleotide away. This chain connects TRBV4-2 to TRBJ1-2, with D perhaps TRBD1 (5 bases). Germline lookup yields CDR1 LGHNA and CDR2 YNFKEQ. Trimming pared 4 bases from V and 0 bases from J, leaving 12 bases between. The CDR3 length is 15 residues. This chain's CDR3 is CASSLDETANYGYTF. DNA for the CDR3: TGTGCCAGCAGCCTAGATGAGACAGCTAACTATGGCTACACCTTC.

This clonotype was detected only a few times. The J gene is TRBJ1-5, the V gene TRBV6-1; D unclear. The length of the CDR3 is 17 residues. V shed 7 bases and J shed 0 bases, with 19 bases lying between them. Germline V lookup: CDR1 MNHNS, CDR2 SASEGT. The CDR3 nucleotides read TGTGCCAGCAACCCTACCGGTTCGGAGTCTAGCAATCAGCCCCAGCATTTT. As protein: CASNPTGSESSNQPQHF.

A few counts support this clonotype. V usage is TRBV6-2 or TRBV6-3 and J usage is TRBJ1-3; unclear D gene. Deletions cut 6 bases from V and 2 bases from J, with 14 bases between. The CDR3 consists of 15 residues. Per germline, CDR1 MNHEY and CDR2 SVGEGT. The CDR3 nucleotides are TGTGCCAGCAGCTACACCCAATCTACTGGAAACACCATATATTTT. This gives the protein CASSYTQSTGNTIYF.

This clonotype was detected ten times or more. The chain is built from TRBV6-1 and TRBJ2-5; possibly TRBD1 or TRBD2 for D (5 bases each). Trimming took off 2 bases at V and 3 bases at J, with 16 bases between the two ends. The CDR3 spans 16 residues. Germline CDR1 MNHNS, CDR2 SASEGT. The CDR3 region is CASSEFRGEGKETQYF. Written as DNA, the CDR3 is TGTGCCAGCAGTGAATTTAGGGGCGAGGGCAAAGAGACCCAGTACTTC.

This clonotype was detected many times. The chain couples TRBV6-5 to TRBJ2-5; 9 nucleotides match TRBD1. CDR1 is MNHEY, CDR2 SVGAGI, per germline. V lost 2 bases and J lost 5; bases outside the gene matches: 6. This CDR3 contains 15 residues. The chain's CDR3 is CASSYAGQGTETQYF. The CDR3 coding sequence is TGTGCCAGCAGTTACGCAGGACAGGGGACGGAGACCCAGTACTTC.

This clonotype was recorded at least ten times. The chain employs TRBV28 and TRBJ1-2, with 10 bases matching TRBD1. CDR1 and CDR2 from the germline V gene are MDHEN and SYDVKM. V was clipped by 5 bases and J by 2 bases; unmatched bases: 5. This CDR3 contains 15 residues. CDR3 DNA sequence: TGTGCCAGCAGTCCTGGACAGGGGGGGAACTATGGCTACACCTTC. Amino acid sequence: CASSPGQGGNYGYTF.

This clonotype turned up a few times. The chain links TRBV4-1 to TRBJ2-7; 15 nucleotides agree with TRBD2. Germline V gene lookup returns CDR1 MGHRA and CDR2 YSYEKL. The CDR3 runs to 18 residues. V gave up 0 bases and J gave up 2 bases; unmatched junction bases: 5. CDR3 sequence (DNA): TGCGCCAGCAGCCAAGAGGGACTAGCGGGGGGCCATACCTACGAGCAGTACTTC. It encodes CASSQEGLAGGHTYEQYF.

DNA of the CDR3: TGTGCCAGCAGCTCCCATGGGGGTGAGCAGTTCTTC. Translating gives CASSSHGGEQFF. This chain connects TRBV7-9 to TRBJ2-1; D assignment may be TRBD1 or TRBD2 (5 bases each). This CDR3 spans 12 amino acids. Trimming removed 4 bases from V and 9 bases from J, with 10 bases in between. CDR1 and CDR2 (germline): SEHNR, FQNEAQ (reference sequence).

This clonotype appeared many times. The CDR3 loop is CASSPGTGIDEQYF. In DNA form, the CDR3 reads TGTGCCAGCAGCCCCGGGACAGGGATCGACGAGCAGTACTTC. This chain links TRBV11-2 with TRBJ2-7; 9 nucleotides align to TRBD1. The V gene's germline CDR1 is SGHAT and CDR2 FQNNGV. The CDR3 extends over 14 amino acids. Trimming cost V 5 bases and J 5 bases; bases outside gene matches: 7.

The table lists this clonotype with many counts. V and J are TRBV6-1 and TRBJ2-5; D is undetermined. The CDR3 is made up of 11 amino acids. V was shortened by 8 bases and J by 2 bases, with 6 bases between the two germline ends. CDR1 is MNHNS, CDR2 SASEGT, per germline. Written as DNA, the CDR3 is TGTGCCAGCGCCCAGCAAGAGACCCAGTACTTC. This encodes CASAQQETQYF.

The chain uses TRBV6-1 and TRBJ2-7; the D call may be TRBD1 or TRBD2 (5 bases each). This CDR3 is 13 amino acids long. Germline V gene lookup returns CDR1 MNHNS and CDR2 SASEGT. The germline V and J ends were trimmed by 11 bases and 0 bases, with 14 bases remaining between them. DNA of the CDR3: TGTGCCTCCCAAGGGACGGCCTCCTACGAGCAGTACTTC. Its protein is CASQGTASYEQYF.

This clonotype was observed a few times. CDR3 in amino acids: CASSERGPGELFF. Written as DNA, the CDR3 is TGTGCCAGCAGTGAAAGGGGGCCCGGGGAGCTGTTTTTT. The V and J genes are TRBV6-1 and TRBJ2-2; 7 nucleotides line up with TRBD1. Germline lookup yields CDR1 MNHNS and CDR2 SASEGT. The trim removed 2 bases at V and 6 bases at J, leaving 0 bases unmatched. The CDR3 runs 13 residues.

This clonotype was seen many times. The gene calls are TRBV3-1 and TRBJ1-6; D ambiguous. The V end was cut by 0 bases, the J end by 9 bases, with 12 bases between. CDR3 length: 15 amino acids. Germline V lookup: CDR1 LGHDT, CDR2 YNNKEL (reference sequence). The CDR3 DNA reads TGTGCCAGCAGCCAAGATGTAGGAAGGGCTTCACCCCTCCACTTT. It codes for CASSQDVGRASPLHF.

This clonotype was picked up many times. The rearrangement uses TRBV5-1 and TRBJ1-1; D remains unclear. This CDR3 has 13 residues. CDR1 SGHRS and CDR2 YFSETQ come from the germline V gene. The germline V and J ends were trimmed by 4 bases and 7 bases, with 14 bases remaining between them. CDR3 nucleotide sequence: TGCGCCAGCAGCCCGAACTCGAACCTTGAAGCTTTCTTT. Translation: CASSPNSNLEAFF.